The present T cell receptor beta chain was sequenced within a study of human T cells and chemical hapten exposure. As for the study in general: Patients, chiefly female, had alopecia areata, totalis or universalis.

TCRdb fed the RACE reads into MiXCR, producing one record per CDR3 protein. Counted here are over 100,000 distinct CDR3 sequences, more than 7% occurring once; the ten biggest clones make up 3.1%. The time point is: patch test 2, 6 weeks after DPC sensitization. Specified treatment: therapeutic diphenylcyclopropenone sensitization with weekly scalp DPC. Venepuncture was done earlier than the placement of each patch test. This specimen consisted of whole blood, obtained in connection with sensitization to the hapten diphenylcyclopropenone (DPC). This TCR derives from a woman in her forties with alopecia areata. Some clones in this sample may be carry-over from other donors' samples.

The DNA of the CDR3 is TGTGCCAGCTCACCACCGGGCAGGGGTAACTATGGCTACACCTTC. Translation gives CASSPPGRGNYGYTF. The V call is TRBV18, the J call TRBJ1-2; D is possibly TRBD1 (6 bases). Trimming removed 0 bases at V and 1 base at J, with 9 bases between. CDR1 and CDR2 (germline): KGHSH, LQKENI. The CDR3 runs to 15 residues.